These T cell receptor beta chains were read from a single sample in a study of cytomegalovirus exposure and HLA in healthy donors. Assay used: immunoSEQ multiplex PCR; TCRdb lists only in-frame clones, some missing. Counted here are 300,000 or so clones, almost 85% occurring once; the ten biggest clones make up approximately 2%. The sequenced sample was PBMCs. Receptors were obtained from a woman aged 40 to 49 in good health and CMV-seropositive. Each CDR3 is given with its conserved first and last residue. D genes are given only for firm matches. Clone size is not always given. Where it is, it says once, few, many or a class for expanded clones.

CDR3aa,CDR3nt,j_gene,d_gene,abundance,v_gene
CASSLRGASYEQYF,TGTGCCAGCAGCTTGCGGGGGGCATCCTACGAGCAGTACTTC,TRBJ2-7,TRBD2,NA,TRBV11-3
CSGLGGGSLNEQFF,TGCAGCGGCCTGGGAGGGGGATCTTTAAATGAGCAGTTCTTC,TRBJ2-1,NA,NA,TRBV29-1
CASSPNLAAPNTGELFF,TGCGCCAGCAGCCCAAACCTAGCGGCCCCGAACACCGGGGAGCTGTTTTTT,TRBJ2-2,TRBD2,NA,TRBV4-3
CASSLSGIGNEKLFF,TGTGCCAGCAGTTTGTCAGGGATCGGTAATGAAAAACTGTTTTTT,TRBJ1-4,NA,NA,TRBV28
CASSLPTGAVYEQYF,TGTGCCAGCAGCTTGCCGACAGGGGCAGTCTACGAGCAGTACTTC,TRBJ2-7,TRBD1,NA,TRBV5-8
CASSLVGADTQYF,TGTGCCAGCAGCTTAGTGGGAGCAGATACGCAGTATTTT,TRBJ2-3,NA,NA,TRBV7-8
CASSVAAQGEYTQYF,TGTGCCAGCAGCGTAGCAGCCCAGGGGGAATATACGCAGTATTTT,TRBJ2-3,TRBD1,NA,TRBV9
CASSLAGPLSYEQYF,TGTGCCAGCTCACTTGCAGGTCCCCTCTCCTACGAGCAGTACTTC,TRBJ2-7,NA,NA,TRBV18
CASSFGTGAYEQYF,TGTGCCAGCAGCTTTGGGACAGGGGCCTACGAGCAGTACTTC,TRBJ2-7,TRBD1,NA,TRBV13
CASRLPPAYEQYF,TGTGCCAGCAGACTACCCCCGGCCTACGAGCAGTACTTC,TRBJ2-7,NA,NA,TRBV2
CASSLGGLQETQYF,TGCGCCAGCAGCTTGGGGGGACTACAAGAGACCCAGTACTTC,TRBJ2-5,TRBD2,NA,TRBV5-1
CASSLVRRPGGETQYF,TGTGCCAGCAGCTTAGTGCGGCGGCCCGGAGGAGAGACCCAGTACTTC,TRBJ2-5,NA,NA,TRBV7-2
CATSSQLNTEAFF,TGTGCCACCTCGTCACAGCTAAACACTGAAGCTTTCTTT,TRBJ1-1,NA,NA,TRBV19
CASRGLKNYEQYF,TGCGCCAGCAGGGGACTAAAGAACTACGAGCAGTACTTC,TRBJ2-7,TRBD2,NA,TRBV5-1
CASSYASGRETQYF,TGTGCCAGCAGTTACGCGAGTGGCAGGGAGACCCAGTACTTC,TRBJ2-5,NA,NA,TRBV6-6
CASSSTGALYGYTF,TGTGCCAGCAGCTCCACAGGGGCCCTCTATGGCTACACCTTC,TRBJ1-2,TRBD1,NA,TRBV5-4
CASSQDSPGSSYEQYF,TGTGCCAGCAGCCAAGATAGTCCAGGGTCCTCCTACGAGCAGTACTTC,TRBJ2-7,NA,NA,TRBV4-2
CASRLEGGVEPQHF,TGTGCCAGTCGACTAGAAGGGGGGGTTGAGCCCCAGCATTTT,TRBJ1-5,NA,once,TRBV6-6
CASSLLGNNEQFF,TGTGCCAGCAGCTTATTGGGCAACAATGAGCAGTTCTTC,TRBJ2-1,NA,NA,TRBV7-3
CASSGGLMNTEAFF,TGTGCCAGCAGCGGTGGACTGATGAACACTGAAGCTTTCTTT,TRBJ1-1,NA,few,TRBV5-6
CASSLLAGVSTDTQYF,TGTGCCAGCAGCTTACTAGCGGGAGTGAGCACAGATACGCAGTATTTT,TRBJ2-3,TRBD2,NA,TRBV7-2
CASKETAHYGYTF,TGTGCCAGCAAGGAGACCGCTCACTATGGCTACACCTTC,TRBJ1-2,NA,NA,TRBV6-5
CASSKGLNTDTQYF,TGTGCCAGCAGCAAGGGACTGAACACAGATACGCAGTATTTT,TRBJ2-3,NA,NA,TRBV7-9
CASRSTPRVSYEQYF,TGTGCCAGCAGGTCGACACCGCGGGTTTCCTACGAGCAGTACTTC,TRBJ2-7,NA,NA,TRBV28
CASSPSAGGYEQYF,TGTGCCAGCAGTCCTTCGGCCGGGGGCTACGAGCAGTACTTC,TRBJ2-7,NA,NA,TRBV28
CATSREGGSTNEKLFF,TGTGCCACCAGCAGAGAAGGGGGCTCAACTAATGAAAAACTGTTTTTT,TRBJ1-4,TRBD1,NA,TRBV15
CASSLEGNEKLFF,TGTGCCAGCAGTTTAGAGGGAAATGAAAAACTGTTTTTT,TRBJ1-4,NA,NA,TRBV28
CASSYVGTSGTYEQYF,TGTGCCAGCAGTTACGTGGGGACTAGCGGTACCTACGAGCAGTACTTC,TRBJ2-7,TRBD2,NA,TRBV6-5
CASSTRTGGGDQPQHF,TGTGCCAGTAGTACCCGGACAGGGGGCGGCGATCAGCCCCAGCATTTT,TRBJ1-5,TRBD1,NA,TRBV19
CASKPGQGGWPQHF,TGTGCCAGTAAGCCGGGACAGGGGGGTTGGCCCCAGCATTTT,TRBJ1-5,TRBD1,NA,TRBV19
CASSLHSPSGSSGGELFF,TGTGCCAGCAGCTTACATTCTCCTAGCGGGAGTTCTGGAGGGGAGCTGTTTTTT,TRBJ2-2,TRBD2,NA,TRBV7-3
CASSIGGLTSGYNEQFF,TGTGCCAGTAGTATCGGAGGCCTGACTAGCGGATACAATGAGCAGTTCTTC,TRBJ2-1,TRBD2,NA,TRBV19
CASRSSRGAHNEQFF,TGTGCCAGCAGGTCCTCCAGGGGGGCTCACAATGAGCAGTTCTTC,TRBJ2-1,NA,NA,TRBV6-1
CASSTRTGEQYF,TGTGCCAGCAGCACACGAACGGGTGAGCAGTACTTC,TRBJ2-7,NA,few,TRBV7-3
CAISETDSSIRAFF,TGTGCCATCAGTGAAACTGACAGTTCTATACGGGCTTTCTTT,TRBJ1-1,NA,NA,TRBV10-3
CASSSNRDWGGLFF,TGTGCCAGCAGTTCGAATAGAGATTGGGGGGGGCTGTTTTTT,TRBJ2-2,TRBD2,NA,TRBV28
CVSSPGLAGVEQFF,TGTGTCAGCAGTCCGGGACTAGCGGGAGTTGAGCAGTTCTTC,TRBJ2-1,TRBD2,NA,TRBV2
CASSKGTSGSVDEQYF,TGTGCCAGCAGCAAAGGGACTAGCGGGAGTGTCGACGAGCAGTACTTC,TRBJ2-7,TRBD2,NA,TRBV7-3
CASSLLADTDTQYF,TGTGCCAGCTCCCTTCTAGCGGACACAGATACGCAGTATTTT,TRBJ2-3,TRBD2,NA,TRBV18
CASSLARAGPYQETQYF,TGTGCCAGCAGCTTAGCGCGGGCGGGTCCGTACCAAGAGACCCAGTACTTC,TRBJ2-5,NA,once,TRBV7-8
CATQTGGSYGYTF,TGTGCCACTCAGACAGGGGGGTCCTATGGCTACACCTTC,TRBJ1-2,TRBD1,NA,TRBV28
CASSLELSNTEAFF,TGTGCCAGCAGCTTGGAGCTTTCTAACACTGAAGCTTTCTTT,TRBJ1-1,NA,NA,TRBV5-8
CASSGTGGGGEKLFF,TGCGCCAGCAGCGGGACAGGGGGTGGGGGCGAAAAACTGTTTTTT,TRBJ1-4,TRBD1,NA,TRBV4-3
CASSTHRDTNYGYTF,TGTGCCAGCAGCACTCACAGGGACACTAACTATGGCTACACCTTC,TRBJ1-2,NA,NA,TRBV11-2
CASSLVGGGLREQYF,TGTGCCAGCAGCTTAGTGGGGGGGGGCCTTCGCGAGCAGTACTTC,TRBJ2-7,NA,NA,TRBV7-2
CASSWGTSGGEQYF,TGTGCCAGCAGCTGGGGGACGTCTGGGGGGGAGCAGTACTTC,TRBJ2-5,TRBD2,once,TRBV7-9
CASSETGPYEQYF,TGTGCCAGCAGTGAGACAGGCCCCTACGAGCAGTACTTC,TRBJ2-7,NA,NA,TRBV6-1
CAITVTKLAGLYNEQFF,TGTGCCATCACTGTGACCAAACTAGCGGGGTTATACAATGAGCAGTTCTTC,TRBJ2-1,TRBD2,NA,TRBV10-3
CSVSAGTFNTEAFF,TGCAGCGTGTCAGCCGGGACATTTAACACTGAAGCTTTCTTT,TRBJ1-1,NA,NA,TRBV29-1
CAWPPAFF,TGTGCCTGGCCCCCGGCTTTCTTT,TRBJ1-1,NA,NA,TRBV30
CASSFTTNTGELFF,TGTGCCAGCAGTTTTACAACGAACACCGGGGAGCTGTTTTTT,TRBJ2-2,NA,once,TRBV27
CASSAGQGLEKLFF,TGTGCCAGCAGTGCGGGACAGGGGTTGGAAAAACTGTTTTTT,TRBJ1-4,TRBD1,NA,TRBV6-1
CASSSGLAGGHGELFF,TGTGCCAGCAGCTCCGGACTAGCGGGAGGACACGGGGAGCTGTTTTTT,TRBJ2-2,TRBD2,NA,TRBV5-4
CASSLRGRWMETQYF,TGTGCCAGCAGCTTAAGGGGGCGGTGGATGGAGACCCAGTACTTC,TRBJ2-5,TRBD1,NA,TRBV5-4